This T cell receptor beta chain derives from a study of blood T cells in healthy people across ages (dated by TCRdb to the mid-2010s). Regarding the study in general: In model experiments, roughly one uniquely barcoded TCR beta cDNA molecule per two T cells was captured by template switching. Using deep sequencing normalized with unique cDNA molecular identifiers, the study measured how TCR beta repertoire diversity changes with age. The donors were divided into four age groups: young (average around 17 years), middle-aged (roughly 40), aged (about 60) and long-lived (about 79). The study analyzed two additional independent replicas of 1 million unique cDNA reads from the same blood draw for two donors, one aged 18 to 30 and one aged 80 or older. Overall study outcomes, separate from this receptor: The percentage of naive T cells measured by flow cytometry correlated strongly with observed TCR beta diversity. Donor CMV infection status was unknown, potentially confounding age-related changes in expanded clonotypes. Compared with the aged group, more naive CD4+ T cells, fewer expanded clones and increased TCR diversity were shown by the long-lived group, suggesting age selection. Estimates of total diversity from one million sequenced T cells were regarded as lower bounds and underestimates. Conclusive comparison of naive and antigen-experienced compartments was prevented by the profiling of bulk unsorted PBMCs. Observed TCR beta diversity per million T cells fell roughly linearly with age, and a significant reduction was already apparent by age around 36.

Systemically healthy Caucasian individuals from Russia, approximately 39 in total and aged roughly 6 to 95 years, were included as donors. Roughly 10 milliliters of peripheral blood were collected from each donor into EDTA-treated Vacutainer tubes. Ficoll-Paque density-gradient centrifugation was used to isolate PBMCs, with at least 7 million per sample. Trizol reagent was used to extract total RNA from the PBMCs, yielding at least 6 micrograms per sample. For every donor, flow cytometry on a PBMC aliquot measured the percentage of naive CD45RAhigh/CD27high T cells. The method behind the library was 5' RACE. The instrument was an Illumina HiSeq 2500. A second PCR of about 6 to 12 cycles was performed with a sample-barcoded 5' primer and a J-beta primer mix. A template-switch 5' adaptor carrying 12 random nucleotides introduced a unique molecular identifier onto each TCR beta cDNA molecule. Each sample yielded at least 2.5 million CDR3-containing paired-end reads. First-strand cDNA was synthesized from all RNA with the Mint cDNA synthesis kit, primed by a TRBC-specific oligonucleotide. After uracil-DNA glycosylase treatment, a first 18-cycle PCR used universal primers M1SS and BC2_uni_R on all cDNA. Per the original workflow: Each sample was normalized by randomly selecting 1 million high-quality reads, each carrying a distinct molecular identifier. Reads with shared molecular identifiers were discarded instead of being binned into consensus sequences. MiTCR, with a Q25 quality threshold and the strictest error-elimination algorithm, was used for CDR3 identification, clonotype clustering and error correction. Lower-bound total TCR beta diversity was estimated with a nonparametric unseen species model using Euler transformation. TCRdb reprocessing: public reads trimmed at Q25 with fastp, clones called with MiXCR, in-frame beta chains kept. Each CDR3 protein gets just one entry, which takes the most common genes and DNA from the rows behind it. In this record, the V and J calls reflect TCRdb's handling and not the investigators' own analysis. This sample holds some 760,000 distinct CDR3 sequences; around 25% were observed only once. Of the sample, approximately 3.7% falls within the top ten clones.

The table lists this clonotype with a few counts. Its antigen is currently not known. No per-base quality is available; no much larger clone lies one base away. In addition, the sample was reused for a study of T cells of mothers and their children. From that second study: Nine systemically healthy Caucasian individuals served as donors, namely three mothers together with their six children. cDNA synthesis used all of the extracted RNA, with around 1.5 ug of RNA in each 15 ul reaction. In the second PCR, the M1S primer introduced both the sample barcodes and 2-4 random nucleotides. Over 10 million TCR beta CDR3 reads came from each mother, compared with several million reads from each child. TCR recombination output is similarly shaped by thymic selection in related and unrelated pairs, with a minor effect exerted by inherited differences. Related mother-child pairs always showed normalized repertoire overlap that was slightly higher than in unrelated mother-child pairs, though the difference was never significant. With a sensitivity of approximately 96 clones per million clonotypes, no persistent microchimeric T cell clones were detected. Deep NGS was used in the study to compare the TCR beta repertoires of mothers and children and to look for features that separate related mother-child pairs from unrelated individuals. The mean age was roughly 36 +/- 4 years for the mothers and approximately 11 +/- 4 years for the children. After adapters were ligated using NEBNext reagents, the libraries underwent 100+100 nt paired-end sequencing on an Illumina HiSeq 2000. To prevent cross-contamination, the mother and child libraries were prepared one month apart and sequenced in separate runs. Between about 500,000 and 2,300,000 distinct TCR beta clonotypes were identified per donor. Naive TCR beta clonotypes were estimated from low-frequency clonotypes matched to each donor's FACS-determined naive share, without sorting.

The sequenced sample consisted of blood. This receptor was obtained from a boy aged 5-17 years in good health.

For the CDR3, the sequence is CASSLGGMGSGVGEQYF. The nucleotides read TGTGCCAGCAGTTTAGGGGGGATGGGTAGCGGTGTCGGCGAGCAGTACTTC. Recombination connected TRBV28 to TRBJ2-7, with TRBD2 perhaps the D gene, on 6 matching bases. CDR1 and CDR2 (MDHEN, SYDVKM) derive from the germline V gene. The CDR3 spans 17 residues, from the cysteine through the phenylalanine. Only CDR3 DNA remains: 51 bases, in frame from the first base. V drops 2 bases and J drops 6 bases, leaving 23 bases in between.